This TCR beta chain was identified during a study of blood T cells in healthy people across ages. There are a few counts of this clonotype. Through a sample-barcoded 5' primer and a J-beta primer mix, a second PCR was run for roughly 6 to 11 cycles. MiXCR, run by TCRdb on the 5' RACE reads, gives a single entry per CDR3 protein. The sample yields approximately 1.5 million distinct CDR3 sequences, roughly two fifths seen once. The CDR3 consists of 15 residues. The germline V gene encodes CDR1 LGHNA and CDR2 YSLEER. Trimming left V 2 bases short and J 6 bases short, with 15 bases between. The receptor was derived from a young woman in good health. Sequenced sample: blood. V and J are TRBV4-3 and TRBJ2-3; D remains unclear. DNA of the CDR3: TGCGCCAGCAGCCAAAGCCCTTATTACGGGGATACGCAGTATTTT. Translating it yields CASSQSPYYGDTQYF.